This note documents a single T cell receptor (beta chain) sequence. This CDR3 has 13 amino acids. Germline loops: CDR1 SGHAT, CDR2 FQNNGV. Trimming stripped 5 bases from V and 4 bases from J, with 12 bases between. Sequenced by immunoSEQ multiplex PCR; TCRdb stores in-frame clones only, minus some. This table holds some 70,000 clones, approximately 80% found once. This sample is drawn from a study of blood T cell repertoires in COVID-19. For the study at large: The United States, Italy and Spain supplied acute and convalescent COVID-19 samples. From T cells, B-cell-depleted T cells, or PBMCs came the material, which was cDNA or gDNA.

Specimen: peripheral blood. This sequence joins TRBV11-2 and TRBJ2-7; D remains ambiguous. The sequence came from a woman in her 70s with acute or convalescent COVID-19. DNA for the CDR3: TGTGCCAGCAGCCCAGTCCCCGGGTACGAGCAGTACTTC. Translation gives CASSPVPGYEQYF.